This T cell receptor beta chain appears in the sequencing data of a study of blood T cells in healthy people across ages. Points on this clonotype: Its antigen is unknown.

Together with a sample-barcoded 5' primer, a J-beta primer mix was included in a second PCR lasting roughly 6 to 12 cycles. Each CDR3 protein is one row after TCRdb ran MiXCR on the 5' RACE reads. The sample carries under 800,000 distinct CDR3 sequences, about 42% recorded once. Germline lookup yields CDR1 SGHTA and CDR2 FQGNSA. V trimming: 8 bases; J trimming: 3 bases; junction bases outside the gene matches: 24. The CDR3 totals 20 residues. Study-level points and caveats: Researchers deemed the diversity estimates from one million T cells underestimates.

The clonotype was recovered from an older woman in good health. V gene TRBV7-2 combines with J gene TRBJ2-4, with 8 positions matching TRBD2. The sequenced sample was blood. This chain's CDR3 is CASAWTAGLGAWSGKNIQYF. The CDR3 DNA reads TGTGCCAGCGCTTGGACGGCGGGACTAGGGGCGTGGAGTGGCAAAAACATTCAGTACTTC.